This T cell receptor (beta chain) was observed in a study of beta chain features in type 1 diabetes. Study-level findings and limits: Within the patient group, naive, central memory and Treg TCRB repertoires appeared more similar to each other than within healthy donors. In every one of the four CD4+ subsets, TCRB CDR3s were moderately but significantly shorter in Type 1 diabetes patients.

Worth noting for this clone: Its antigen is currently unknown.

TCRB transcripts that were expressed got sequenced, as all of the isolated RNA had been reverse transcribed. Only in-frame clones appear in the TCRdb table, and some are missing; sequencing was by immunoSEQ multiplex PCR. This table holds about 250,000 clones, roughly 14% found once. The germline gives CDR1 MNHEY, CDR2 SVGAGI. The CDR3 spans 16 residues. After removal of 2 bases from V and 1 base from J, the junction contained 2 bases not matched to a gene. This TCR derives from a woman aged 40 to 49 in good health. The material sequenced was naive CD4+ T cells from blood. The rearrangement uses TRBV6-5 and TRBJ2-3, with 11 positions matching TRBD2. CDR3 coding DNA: TGTGCCAGCAGTTACATACTAGCGGGGGGCACAGATACGCAGTATTTT. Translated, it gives CASSYILAGGTDTQYF.